This T cell receptor beta chain was sequenced during a study of cytomegalovirus exposure and HLA in healthy donors. This clone has a handful of counts. Researchers ran the PCR with 60 Vbeta and 13 Jbeta primers. Assay: immunoSEQ multiplex PCR; the TCRdb copy retains only in-frame clones and omits some. The sample lists about 130,000 clones; around three quarters were seen once. The CDR3 is made up of 15 amino acids. Germline V CDR1 and CDR2: SGHTS, YDEGEE. V lost 2 bases and J lost 3; bases outside the gene matches: 4. Source material: PBMCs. The TCR sequence derives from a man aged 25 to 40 in good health and CMV-seronegative. The genes are TRBV5-8 and TRBJ1-4, with 7 bases identical to TRBD1. CDR3 sequence: CASSLSGTANEKLFF. The CDR3 DNA reads TGTGCCAGCAGCTTATCTGGGACAGCTAATGAAAAACTGTTTTTT.